Presented here are 11 T cell receptor beta chains from one specimen sequenced in a study of T cells expressing NK-cell markers. Reprocessing the 5' RACE reads, TCRdb reports a single entry for every CDR3 protein and omits DNA. The sample has about 450,000 distinct CDR3 sequences; the top ten hold approximately 7%. Sequenced sample: blood T cells: a sorted CD56 or NKG2C T cell subset, CD4+ or CD8+ T cells, or bulk PBMC T cells (not recorded which). The receptors stem from a woman aged 18 to 75 in good health.

The chain carries TRBV7-2 and TRBJ2-5; TCRdb indicates TRBD1, and absent DNA this call remains unverified. This CDR3 has 14 amino acids. CDR1 SGHTA and CDR2 FQGNSA come from the germline V gene. CDR3 sequence reads: CASSRNSRGETQYF.

The chain employs TRBV6-4 and TRBJ1-6. Per germline, CDR1 MRHNA and CDR2 SNTAGT. The CDR3 runs to 14 residues. CDR3 amino acids: CASSLGRVNSPLHF.

The chain joins TRBV5-5 to TRBJ1-2. This CDR3 has 13 amino acids. Germline values: CDR1 SGHKS, CDR2 YYEKEE (reference sequence). The CDR3 protein is CASSLVGESGYTF.

The rearrangement joins TRBV12-3 or TRBV12-4 to TRBJ2-5; as DNA is missing, the TRBD1 call by TCRdb cannot be tested. There are 13 residues in the CDR3. The CDR3 protein is CASRNGRQGSQYF.

The rearrangement links TRBV20-1 to TRBJ1-6. The CDR3 length is 16 residues. Germline CDR1 and CDR2: DFQATT and SNEGSKA (reference sequence). CDR3 protein: CSARATVGSYNSPLHF.

The rearrangement uses TRBV7-2 and TRBJ1-1. Per the germline V gene, CDR1 is SGHTA and CDR2 is FQGNSA. This CDR3 region has 16 residues. The CDR3 spells CASSLRGRSMNTEAFF.

The chain joins TRBV3-1 to TRBJ2-1. This CDR3 is built from 17 residues. Looked up from germline, CDR1 is LGHDT and CDR2 is YNNKEL (reference sequence). CDR3: CASSQDLGALSYNEQFF.

The V and J genes are TRBV12-3 or TRBV12-4 and TRBJ2-2; TCRdb reports TRBD2, a call that lacks DNA to check it against. The CDR3 runs to 12 residues. CDR3: CASKVLGGELFF.

V is TRBV12-3 or TRBV12-4 and J is TRBJ1-1. This CDR3 has 12 amino acids. The CDR3: CASSLVRTEAFF.

J is TRBJ2-1 and V is TRBV12-3 or TRBV12-4; TCRdb picks TRBD1, but there is no DNA to check that call. There are 15 residues in the CDR3. The CDR3 sequence: CASSSWTTPGNEQFF.

V and J are TRBV9 and TRBJ2-1; TCRdb's D gene call, TRBD1, goes unchecked for lack of DNA. Per germline, CDR1 SGDLS and CDR2 YYNGEE. This CDR3 has 17 residues. The CDR3 spells CASSAQQAWGSYNEQFF.